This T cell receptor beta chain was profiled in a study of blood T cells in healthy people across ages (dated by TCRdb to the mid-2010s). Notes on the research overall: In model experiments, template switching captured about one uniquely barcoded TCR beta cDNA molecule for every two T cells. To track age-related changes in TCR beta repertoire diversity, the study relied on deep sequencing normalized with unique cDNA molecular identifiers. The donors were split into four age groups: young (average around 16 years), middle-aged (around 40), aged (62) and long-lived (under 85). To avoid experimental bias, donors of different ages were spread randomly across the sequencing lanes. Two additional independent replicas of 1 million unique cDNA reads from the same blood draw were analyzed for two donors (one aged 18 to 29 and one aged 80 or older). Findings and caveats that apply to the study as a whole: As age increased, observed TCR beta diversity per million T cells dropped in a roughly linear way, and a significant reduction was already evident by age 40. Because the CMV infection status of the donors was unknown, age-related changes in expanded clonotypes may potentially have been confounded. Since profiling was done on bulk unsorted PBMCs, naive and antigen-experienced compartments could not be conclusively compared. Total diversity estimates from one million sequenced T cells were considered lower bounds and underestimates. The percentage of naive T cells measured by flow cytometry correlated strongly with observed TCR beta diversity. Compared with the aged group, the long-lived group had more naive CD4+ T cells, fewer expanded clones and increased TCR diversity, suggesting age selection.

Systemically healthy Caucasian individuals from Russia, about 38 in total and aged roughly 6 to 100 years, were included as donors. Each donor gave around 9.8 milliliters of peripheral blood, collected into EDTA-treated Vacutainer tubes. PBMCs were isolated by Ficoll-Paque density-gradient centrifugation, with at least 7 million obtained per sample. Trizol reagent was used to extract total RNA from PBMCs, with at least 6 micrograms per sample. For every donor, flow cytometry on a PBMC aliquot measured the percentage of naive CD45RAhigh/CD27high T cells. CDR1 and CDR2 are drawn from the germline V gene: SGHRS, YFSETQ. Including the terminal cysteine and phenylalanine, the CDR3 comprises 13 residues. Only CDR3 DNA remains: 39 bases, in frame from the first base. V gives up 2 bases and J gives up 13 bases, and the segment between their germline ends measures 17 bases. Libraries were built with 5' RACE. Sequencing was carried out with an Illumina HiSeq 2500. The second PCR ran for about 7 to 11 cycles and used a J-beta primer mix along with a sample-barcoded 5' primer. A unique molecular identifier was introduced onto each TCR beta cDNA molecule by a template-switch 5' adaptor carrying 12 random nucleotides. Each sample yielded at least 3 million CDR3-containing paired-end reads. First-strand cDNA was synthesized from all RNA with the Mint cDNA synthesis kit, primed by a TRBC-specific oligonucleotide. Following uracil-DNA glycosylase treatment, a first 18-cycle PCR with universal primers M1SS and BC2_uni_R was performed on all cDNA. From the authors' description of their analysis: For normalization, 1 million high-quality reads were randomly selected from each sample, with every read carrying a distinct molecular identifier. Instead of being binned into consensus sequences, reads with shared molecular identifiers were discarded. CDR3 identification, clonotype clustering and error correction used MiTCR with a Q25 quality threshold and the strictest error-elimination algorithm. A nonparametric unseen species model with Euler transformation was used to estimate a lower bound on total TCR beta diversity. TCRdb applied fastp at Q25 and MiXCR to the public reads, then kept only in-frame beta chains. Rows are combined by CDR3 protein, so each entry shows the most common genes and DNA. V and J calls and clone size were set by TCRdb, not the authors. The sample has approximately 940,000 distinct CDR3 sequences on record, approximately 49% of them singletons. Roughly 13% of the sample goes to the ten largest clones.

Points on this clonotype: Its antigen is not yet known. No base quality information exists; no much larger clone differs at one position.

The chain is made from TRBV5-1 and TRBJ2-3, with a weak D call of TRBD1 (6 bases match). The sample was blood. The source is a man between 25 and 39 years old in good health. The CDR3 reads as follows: CASSLGTQLGKYF. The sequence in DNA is TGCGCCAGCAGCTTAGGGACACAATTGGGAAAGTATTTT.